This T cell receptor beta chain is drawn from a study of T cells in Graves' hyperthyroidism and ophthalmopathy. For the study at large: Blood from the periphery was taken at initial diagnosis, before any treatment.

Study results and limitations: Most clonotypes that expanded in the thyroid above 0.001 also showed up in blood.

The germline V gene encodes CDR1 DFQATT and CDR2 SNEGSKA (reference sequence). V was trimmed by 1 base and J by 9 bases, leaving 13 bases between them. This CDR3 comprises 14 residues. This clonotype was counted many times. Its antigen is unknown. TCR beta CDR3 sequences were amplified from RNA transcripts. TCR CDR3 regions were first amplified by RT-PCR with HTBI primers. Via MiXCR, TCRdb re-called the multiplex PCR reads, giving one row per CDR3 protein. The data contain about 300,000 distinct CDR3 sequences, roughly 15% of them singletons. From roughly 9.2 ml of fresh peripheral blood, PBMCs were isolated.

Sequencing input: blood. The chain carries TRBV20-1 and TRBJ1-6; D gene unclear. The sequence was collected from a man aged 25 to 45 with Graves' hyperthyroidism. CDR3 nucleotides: TGCAGTGCTAGAGGTCTATACCGGGTTTCACCCCTCCACTTT. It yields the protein CSARGLYRVSPLHF.